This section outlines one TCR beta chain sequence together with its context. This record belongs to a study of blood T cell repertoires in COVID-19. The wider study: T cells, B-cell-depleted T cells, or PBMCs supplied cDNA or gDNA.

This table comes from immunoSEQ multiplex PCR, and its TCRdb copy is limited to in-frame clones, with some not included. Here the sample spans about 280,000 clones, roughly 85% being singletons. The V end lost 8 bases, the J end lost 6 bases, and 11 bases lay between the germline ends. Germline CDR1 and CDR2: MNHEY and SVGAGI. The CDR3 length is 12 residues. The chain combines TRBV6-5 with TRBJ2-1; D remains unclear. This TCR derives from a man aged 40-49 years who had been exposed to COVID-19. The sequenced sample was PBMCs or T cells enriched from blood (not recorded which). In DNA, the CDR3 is TGTGCCAGCTCTGTGGGCCTCAATGAGCAGTTCTTC. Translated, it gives CASSVGLNEQFF.